This record concerns one T cell receptor (beta chain) sequence. J was trimmed by 7 bases and V by 6 bases; bases with no gene match: 12. This CDR3 is built from 15 residues. CDR1 and CDR2 (germline): SGHDN, FVKESK. The data stem from a study of patients and donors after allogeneic stem cell transplantation. TCRdb re-derived calls from the RT-PCR reads in MiXCR, one entry per CDR3 protein. The sample yields over 200,000 distinct CDR3 sequences, less than 50% seen once. This receptor was taken from a human donor who was either an allogeneic HSCT recipient or a stem cell or donor lymphocyte infusion donor (not recorded which). It is not recorded whose cells these are; they may come from a transplant donor. The rearrangement joins TRBV14 to TRBJ2-1, with TRBD2 matching over 7 bases. Material for sequencing was blood, either unsorted or a sorted T cell fraction (not recorded which). The CDR3 coding sequence is TGTGCCAGCAGACCGAGCGGGGCCGGGCGTAATGAGCAGTTCTTC. As protein: CASRPSGAGRNEQFF.